These 26 T cell receptor beta chains came from one sample sequenced in a study of metastatic and nonmetastatic thyroid tumors. TCRdb reassembled clones from the PCR reads with MiXCR. This table holds 20,000 or so clones, approximately 22% found once. Thyroid surgery was performed in patients who had received no treatment beforehand. Sequencing was done on a sample of blood. These receptors were taken from a male donor with papillary thyroid cancer or a benign thyroid nodule (not recorded which). Some clones in this sample may be carry-over from other donors' samples.

This clone has a handful of counts. The rearrangement uses TRBV30 and TRBJ1-1; D uncertain. This CDR3 comprises 12 residues. V lost 1 base and J lost 3, with 6 bases in between. Per germline, CDR1 GTSNPN and CDR2 SVGIG (reference sequence). DNA for the CDR3: TGTGCCTGGAGTGCCCCCCACACTGAAGCTTTCTTT. Its translation: CAWSAPHTEAFF.

This chain joins TRBV6-1 and TRBJ2-7, with 7 bases fitting TRBD1. The ends lost 6 bases at V and 3 bases at J; junction bases unmatched: 5. Germline V CDR1 and CDR2: MNHNS, SASEGT. This CDR3 is 13 amino acids long. This CDR3 reads CASSRDSYYEQYF. CDR3 sequence (DNA): TGTGCCAGCAGCCGGGACAGTTACTACGAGCAGTACTTC.

The rearrangement uses TRBV7-6 and TRBJ2-3; TRBD2 matches at 11 bases. There are 18 residues in the CDR3. Per the germline V gene, CDR1 is SGHVS and CDR2 is FNYEAQ. V dropped 5 bases and J dropped 0; count of bases not matched to a gene: 10. CDR3 loop: CASSVGTSGPGSTDTQYF. The DNA for the CDR3 is TGTGCCAGCAGCGTCGGGACTAGCGGACCCGGTAGCACAGATACGCAGTATTTT.

This clone was detected ten times or more. This rearrangement joins TRBV11-1 to TRBJ2-5; possibly TRBD2 for D (6 bases). Trimming left V 4 bases short and J 1 base short, with 22 bases between. The CDR3 extends over 18 amino acids. CDR1 is SGHAT, CDR2 FQDESV, per germline (reference sequence). The CDR3 sequence is CASSSSLGHRGLQETQYF. For the CDR3, the DNA is TGTGCCAGCAGCTCATCCCTTGGGCACCGGGGACTCCAAGAGACCCAGTACTTC.

V and J are TRBV3-1 and TRBJ2-7; D is ambiguous. The germline CDR1 and CDR2 sequences are LGHDT and YNNKEL (reference sequence). The CDR3 length is 12 residues. With 0 bases removed from V and 3 bases from J, the gap between germline ends came to 3 bases. CDR3 bases: TGTGCCAGCAGCCAAGATCGCTACGAGCAGTACTTC. Translation: CASSQDRYEQYF.

This clone was detected a few times. The chain combines TRBV28 with TRBJ2-1; D may be TRBD1 (5 bases). From germline, CDR1 is MDHEN and CDR2 SYDVKM. The CDR3 contains 12 residues. Trimming pared 3 bases from V and 12 bases from J, leaving 12 bases between. CDR3 region: CASSFKGHWQFF. CDR3 coding DNA: TGTGCCAGCAGTTTTAAGGGGCATTGGCAGTTCTTC.

This clone appeared many times. The chain employs TRBV20-1 and TRBJ1-2; 8 bases line up with TRBD1. The ends lost 0 bases at V and 8 bases at J; junction bases unmatched: 8. Germline-derived CDR1 and CDR2 are DFQATT and SNEGSKA (reference sequence). The CDR3 is 14 amino acids. The CDR3 protein is CSAREGTGERGYTF. CDR3 DNA: TGCAGTGCTAGAGAGGGGACAGGAGAAAGAGGCTACACCTTC.

The V and J genes are TRBV4-1 and TRBJ1-1, with D possibly being TRBD1 (6 bases). The CDR3 sequence is 17 residues long. Trimming left V 0 bases short and J 1 base short, with 15 bases between. Germline assignment: CDR1 MGHRA and CDR2 YSYEKL. The CDR3 nucleotides are TGCGCCAGCAGCCAAGAAGGGGGAACAGGGTGGAACACTGAAGCTTTCTTT. Amino acids: CASSQEGGTGWNTEAFF.

The CDR3 sequence: CASSIGSLGRGSGNTIYF. The CDR3 DNA is TGTGCCAGTAGTATCGGCTCTTTAGGCAGGGGCTCTGGAAACACCATATATTTT. The chain carries TRBV19 and TRBJ1-3; D might be TRBD1 (6 bases). CDR1 is LNHDA, CDR2 SQIVND, per germline (reference sequence). The CDR3 extends over 18 amino acids. The V and J ends lost 3 bases and 0 bases respectively, with 18 bases between them.

This clone was counted only a few times. At one boundary the junction diverges from the germline segment, which might be a read error. V usage is TRBV19 and J usage is TRBJ1-1; D may be TRBD1 (5 bases). This CDR3 region has 13 residues. In germline, CDR1 is LNHDA, CDR2 SQIVND (reference sequence). As DNA, the CDR3 is TGTGCCAGTAGTATAAAACCGGACACTGAGGCTTTCTTT. Translating it yields CASSIKPDTEAFF.

The chain carries TRBV20-1 and TRBJ1-4; TRBD1 is a possible D gene (5 bases). Germline CDR1 reads DFQATT; CDR2 reads SNEGSKA (reference sequence). The CDR3 runs to 15 residues. V lost 6 bases and J 4 bases, leaving 18 bases between the germline ends. CDR3 DNA: TGCAGTGCCCCGGGACGCGGAGCTCGTAATGAAAAACTGTTTTTT. Translation gives CSAPGRGARNEKLFF.

This chain links TRBV19 with TRBJ1-2; tentative D call: TRBD1 (6 bases). The germline V and J ends were trimmed by 5 bases and 1 base, with 14 bases remaining between them. Germline values: CDR1 LNHDA, CDR2 SQIVND (reference sequence). The CDR3 totals 15 residues. The CDR3 here is CASSEGQLLNYGYTF. The CDR3 coding sequence is TGTGCCAGTAGTGAGGGACAACTCCTTAACTATGGCTACACCTTC.

This clone was counted many times. J is TRBJ2-3 and V is TRBV20-1; D is perhaps TRBD2 (5 bases). CDR1 and CDR2 from the germline V gene are DFQATT and SNEGSKA (reference sequence). The V end lost 5 bases, the J end lost 1 base, and 13 bases lay between the germline ends. The CDR3 extends over 14 amino acids. The CDR3 loop reads CSAPGVERTDTQYF. CDR3 nucleotide sequence: TGCAGTGCTCCCGGGGTGGAACGCACAGATACGCAGTATTTT.

At least ten counts were recorded for this clone. Other DNA sequences within the sample encode an identical CDR3. This chain connects TRBV7-9 to TRBJ2-1, with unresolved D. The V end lost 8 bases, the J end lost 5 bases, and 10 bases lay between the germline ends. Germline CDR1 and CDR2: SEHNR and FQNEAQ (reference sequence). CDR3 length: 12 amino acids. The CDR3, as DNA: TGTGCCAGCGCCCGTGAGGACAATGAGCAGTTCTTC. Translation: CASAREDNEQFF.

There are many counts of this clone. The chain has TRBV4-2 and TRBJ2-7; 7 positions match TRBD2. V lost 0 bases and J lost 3; bases outside the gene matches: 8. The CDR3 runs 16 residues. Germline V lookup: CDR1 LGHNA, CDR2 YNFKEQ. CDR3 DNA: TGTGCCAGCAGCCAAGAGGGGCGGGACTACTTCTACGAGCAGTACTTC. Translated, it gives CASSQEGRDYFYEQYF.

There are many counts of this clone. The rearrangement uses TRBV2 and TRBJ2-5; weak D call: TRBD2 (6 bases). This CDR3 has 12 residues. The V gene lost 4 bases and the J gene lost 5 bases, with 8 bases spanning the gap. Germline lookup yields CDR1 SNHLY and CDR2 FYNNEI. The CDR3: CASSGGGETQYF. The CDR3 region has the DNA TGTGCCAGCAGTGGTGGGGGGGAGACCCAGTACTTC.

This clone came up many times. The sample carries other DNA sequences with the same CDR3. V and J are TRBV6-1 and TRBJ2-5; D tentatively fits TRBD1 or TRBD2 (6 bases each). Between the trimmed V and J ends, which lost 3 bases and 5 bases, there was a span of 19 bases. The CDR3 runs to 16 residues. The germline V gene encodes CDR1 MNHNS and CDR2 SASEGT. The CDR3, as DNA: TGTGCCAGCAGTGATAATTGGGGGGCCCGGGTGGAGACCCAGTACTTC. Translated: CASSDNWGARVETQYF.

Many counts were recorded for this clone. The CDR3, as DNA: TGTGCCAGCAGCCAAGGACGGCTGGGCTACTCCTACGAGCAGTACTTC. It yields the protein CASSQGRLGYSYEQYF. The V gene is TRBV3-1, the J gene TRBJ2-7; D unclear. CDR1 and CDR2 (germline): LGHDT, YNNKEL (reference sequence). V gave up 1 base and J gave up 0 bases, with 13 bases separating them. The CDR3 is 16 amino acids.

This clone was picked up a small number of times. The V and J genes are TRBV28 and TRBJ2-7; 12 bases match TRBD2. CDR1 and CDR2 from the germline V gene are MDHEN and SYDVKM. Unmatched junction bases numbered 14, after V lost 5 bases and J lost 6 bases. The CDR3 runs to 17 residues. CDR3 nucleotides: TGTGCCAGCAGTCCCCACGATCCTAGCGGGAGGGCCGGCGAGCAGTACTTC. This encodes CASSPHDPSGRAGEQYF.

Many counts were recorded for this clone. This rearrangement joins TRBV10-3 to TRBJ2-3, with 10 bases identical to TRBD2. V shed 8 bases and J 0 bases; nucleotides not matched to a gene: 11. CDR1 ENHRY and CDR2 SYGVKD come from the germline V gene. The CDR3 is 17 amino acids. CDR3 DNA sequence: TGTGCCATCGCCGCAAGCGGGAGGGCCGGAAGCACAGATACGCAGTATTTT. Amino acids: CAIAASGRAGSTDTQYF.

J is TRBJ1-2 and V is TRBV5-6; unclear D gene. The germline V gene has CDR1 SGHDT and CDR2 YYEEEE. The V end was cut by 4 bases, the J end by 6 bases, with 16 bases between. The length of the CDR3 is 14 residues. CDR3 loop: CASSLGVQLNGYTF. CDR3 in DNA: TGTGCCAGCAGCCTCGGGGTGCAACTTAATGGCTACACCTTC.

To note about this clone: At one boundary the junction diverges from the germline segment, which might be a read error. J is TRBJ2-1 and V is TRBV4-2, with TRBD2 matching over 8 bases. Germline assignment: CDR1 LGHNA and CDR2 YNFKEQ. This CDR3 has 17 residues. CDR3 region: CASSPRAWTSSYNEQFF. The CDR3 nucleotides are TGTGCCAGCAGCCCGCGCGCCTGGACTAGCTCCTACAACGAGCAGTTCTTC.

V and J are TRBV30 and TRBJ1-1; D is uncertain. The CDR3 consists of 13 residues. CDR1 is GTSNPN, CDR2 SVGIG, per germline (reference sequence). The V and J ends lost 8 bases and 1 base respectively, with 14 bases between them. CDR3 loop: CAGKGRGNTEAFF. In nucleotides, the CDR3 is TGTGCCGGGAAAGGACGGGGGAACACTGAAGCTTTCTTT.

The genes are TRBV4-3 and TRBJ1-1; tentatively, D is TRBD1 (5 bases). V dropped 0 bases and J dropped 0 bases, with 14 bases sitting between them. This CDR3 is built from 17 residues. Germline CDR1 LGHNA, CDR2 YSLEER. Here the CDR3 reads CASSQDVAGILNTEAFF. CDR3 nucleotide sequence: TGCGCCAGCAGCCAAGATGTGGCAGGGATATTGAACACTGAAGCTTTCTTT.

The V call is TRBV20-1, the J call TRBJ1-1; D call uncertain. CDR3 length: 13 amino acids. Germline V gene data show CDR1 as DFQATT and CDR2 as SNEGSKA (reference sequence). Between the trimmed V and J ends, which lost 3 bases and 2 bases, there was a span of 10 bases. DNA for the CDR3: TGCAGTGCTAGTCCCCACAGCAACACTGAAGCTTTCTTT. Translation: CSASPHSNTEAFF.

The chain joins TRBV24-1 to TRBJ2-3; D is unresolved. The V gene's germline CDR1 is KGHDR and CDR2 SFDVKD. The CDR3 has 15 amino acids. V gave up 1 base and J gave up 6 bases, with 13 bases separating them. The CDR3 region is CATSDFPPRGDTQYF. In nucleotides, the CDR3 is TGTGCCACCAGTGATTTTCCCCCTCGAGGCGATACGCAGTATTTT.